The 7 T cell receptor beta chains presented below share a single source sample, sequenced in a study of T cells after yellow fever vaccination. TCRdb recomputed calls from the 5' RACE reads with MiXCR, one row per CDR3 protein. Of more than 95,000 distinct CDR3 sequences detected, 7.2% appear once; the ten largest clones hold 2.5% to 3%. Here the sequenced sample was CD4+ T cells sorted from PBMCs, taken about 41 days after the first yellow fever vaccination. The receptors come from a man between 18 and 35 years old who received the YFV17D yellow fever vaccine.

This clonotype was seen ten or more times. The chain uses TRBV7-2 and TRBJ2-7, with D perhaps matching TRBD1 or TRBD2 (5 bases each). V was cut by 3 bases and J by 4 bases, with 13 bases left in between. This CDR3 comprises 14 residues. Germline assignment: CDR1 SGHTA and CDR2 FQGNSA. This CDR3 is CASSFWGTSYEQYF. In DNA form, the CDR3 reads TGTGCCAGCAGCTTTTGGGGGACCAGTTACGAGCAGTACTTC. The full variable domain, in which reference TRBV7-2 and TRBJ2-7 provide the parts outside the CDR3, is GAGVSQSPSNKVTEKGKDVELRCDPISGHTALYWYRQSLGQGLEFLIYFQGNSAPDKSGLPSDRFSAERTGGSVSTLTIQRTQQEDSAVYLCASSFWGTSYEQYFGPGTRLTVT.

This clonotype turned up a few times. The rearrangement links TRBV5-4 to TRBJ2-3; no definite D call. There are 16 residues in the CDR3. Germline V gives CDR1 SGHNT, CDR2 YYREEE (reference sequence). The V and J ends lost 4 bases and 2 bases respectively, with 17 bases between them. In DNA form, the CDR3 reads TGTGCCAGCAGCCGTCGAGAAAACCCTCACACAGATACGCAGTATTTT. Protein product: CASSRRENPHTDTQYF.

Concerning this clonotype: An end of the junction differs from the germline gene, which may be a read error. V gene TRBV20-1 combines with J gene TRBJ2-1; 8 bases agree with TRBD1. The CDR3 extends over 17 amino acids. CDR1 is DFQATT and CDR2 is SNEGSKA in the germline V gene (reference sequence). The DNA for the CDR3 is TGCTGTGCTAGAGATTGGGGGAGGCAGGGGGCTATCGATGAGCAGTTCTTC. Its protein is CCARDWGRQGAIDEQFF.

This clonotype showed up just a few times. The chain has TRBV4-2 and TRBJ2-7; D might be TRBD1 (6 bases). Trimming stripped 4 bases from V and 5 bases from J, with 15 bases between. This CDR3 has 14 residues. Germline V lookup: CDR1 LGHNA, CDR2 YNFKEQ. The CDR3 reads CASSPQGGSDEQYF. CDR3 coding DNA: TGTGCCAGCAGCCCACAGGGTGGAAGCGACGAGCAGTACTTC.

This clonotype has only a few counts. The genes are TRBV2 and TRBJ2-5, with TRBD2 matching over 8 bases. With V trimmed by 4 bases and J by 4 bases, 11 bases remained unmatched. Germline lookup yields CDR1 SNHLY and CDR2 FYNNEI. CDR3 size: 16 residues. CDR3 coding DNA: TGTGCCAGCAGTGTCCGGGGGGGTCCCTGGGGAGAGACCCAGTACTTC. Residues: CASSVRGGPWGETQYF.

This clonotype was picked up many times. V gene TRBV6-5 combines with J gene TRBJ2-4; 9 bases are a match to TRBD1. The ends lost 4 bases at V and 3 bases at J; junction bases unmatched: 4. Germline V gene lookup returns CDR1 MNHEY and CDR2 SVGAGI. CDR3 length: 15 residues. CDR3 coding DNA: TGTGCCAGCAGTTCCCCGGGACAGGGCAAAAACATTCAGTACTTC. Encoded protein: CASSSPGQGKNIQYF.

A few counts support this clonotype. The chain carries TRBV6-5 and TRBJ2-7; possibly TRBD1 for D (6 bases). CDR3 length: 13 residues. Germline CDR1 and CDR2: MNHEY and SVGAGI. V was trimmed by 2 bases and J by 5 bases, leaving 10 bases between them. The CDR3 bases are TGTGCCAGCAGTTACCGGAAGGGGGACGAGCAGTACGTC. Protein product: CASSYRKGDEQYV.